Reported below is one T cell receptor beta chain. No antigen is known for it. Base qualities are missing; no much larger clone stands one base away. This sample is part of a study of Ad26.COV2.S vaccination and SARS-CoV-2 variants (dated by TCRdb to the early 2020s). For the study in its entirety: Vaccine-arm donors came from COV1001, a multicentre, randomized, double-blind, placebo-controlled phase I-IIa trial of Ad26.COV2.S in healthy adults. Ad26.COV2.S was administered intramuscularly at 5 x 10^10 or 1 x 10^11 viral particles, either as a single shot or as two shots given 56 days apart. The specificity and breadth of SARS-CoV-2-reactive T cell receptors after Ad26.COV2.S vaccination were assessed by TCRbeta repertoire sequencing. The TCR-sequenced set comprised around 30 samples: approximately 19 Ad26.COV2.S vaccine recipients, 5 placebo recipients and 8 SARS-CoV-2 convalescent individuals. Trial participants were randomized into five groups of five, in which low-dose or high-dose Ad26.COV2.S was given once or twice, or placebo was given on both occasions. Investigators did not know the trial group allocation while performing experiments and assessing outcomes.

The label giving this sample's treatment or condition can be read as: 19 received Ad26.COV2.S at low or high dose, single or two shots; roughly five received placebo; per-sample allocation not given. For vaccine and placebo recipients, repertoires were sequenced using samples collected on day 63 after the first injection. Between 29 July and 7 August 2020, Cohort 1b enrolled 25 adults aged 18-55 years at one site in Boston, USA. Ad26.COV2.S was a replication-incompetent adenovirus type 26 vector that expressed a prefusion-stabilized SARS-CoV-2 spike protein derived from the original Wuhan strain. The immunoSEQ Assay was the method used to sequence TCRbeta CDR3 regions. After extraction, genomic DNA underwent amplification by bias-controlled multiplex PCR, followed by high-throughput sequencing. The source study handled its data this way. To quantify the absolute abundance of every unique TCRbeta CDR3 region, sequences were collapsed and filtered. Usable DNA was measured by amplifying reference genes present in all nucleated cells, and TCRbeta template counts were normalized to that usable DNA to estimate T cell fraction. Repertoire TCRs were annotated as SARS-CoV-2-specific when V gene, CDR3 amino acid sequence and J gene were exactly matched to a known reactive TCR set. MIRA supplied the reference SARS-CoV-2 TCR set, which was filtered for enrichment in COVID-19-positive ImmuneCODE repertoires so that public or cross-reactive TCRs were removed. Using the MIRA antigens, annotated TCRs were further analysed by specific ORF or by position within an ORF. Breadth was defined as annotated unique rearrangements over total unique productive rearrangements; depth was the summed frequency of those rearrangements. TCR breadth was compared between groups using two-sided Wilcoxon rank-sum tests. What TCRdb holds here is the immuneACCESS table cut down to in-frame rearrangements. Part of the clones is not present; checked against another copy, under half of the missing clones reflect an unresolved V gene, and the others are unexplained. V, J and clone size derive from that table, while D and trimming were established from the DNA sequence. The sample table shows 380,000 or so clones, and 75% to 90% are seen once. The leading ten clones occupy around 11% of the sample.

Overall study outcomes, separate from this receptor: Spike-specific TCR breadth was higher in Ad26.COV2.S recipients than in placebo recipients (P = 0.0014). Comparing responses between vaccine doses or regimens was not something the study was powered to do. Non-spike TCR breadth was comparable between vaccine and placebo recipients, consistent with the vaccine containing only spike. After vaccination, substantial breadth of spike-specific CD8+ and CD4+ T cell responses was reported. The authors noted that the TCR breadth and depth analyses may have underestimated total T cell responses.

The CDR3 contains 14 residues, cysteine and phenylalanine counted. The entry retains the CDR3 DNA only, 42 bases that are in frame from base 1. CDR1 MGHRA and CDR2 YSYEKL are derived from the germline V gene. V is cut back by 3 bases and J by 5 bases, with 6 bases in the junction unmatched. The material sequenced was peripheral blood, taken in a trial of Ad26.COV2.S vaccine versus placebo. Recombination linked TRBV4-1 to TRBJ1-1; 7 central nucleotides agree with TRBD1. This receptor was identified in a person between 18 and 59 years old who received the Ad26.COV2.S COVID-19 vaccine or a placebo. The CDR3 protein: CASSQSQGGTEAFF. DNA sequence: TGCGCCAGCAGCCAGAGTCAGGGGGGTACTGAAGCTTTCTTT.